The 13 T cell receptor beta chains below were found in one sample sequenced in a study of blood T cell repertoires in COVID-19. Here immunoSEQ multiplex PCR was the method, and the copy in TCRdb shows in-frame clones only, minus some. This sample yields under 200,000 clones, of which roughly 90% are seen a single time; 6.5% to 8% belongs to the top ten. Sample: PBMCs or T cells enriched from blood (not recorded which). Receptor source: a woman between 45 and 60 years old who had recovered from COVID-19.

The chain carries TRBV29-1 and TRBJ1-1; D possibly corresponds to TRBD1 (5 bases). In germline, CDR1 is SQVTM, CDR2 ANQGSEA. The CDR3 totals 11 residues. Trimming cost V 7 bases and J 11 bases, with 17 bases left between them. CDR3 residues: CSAGGGTVAFF. The DNA of the CDR3 is TGCAGCGCCGGGGGGGGGACTGTGGCTTTCTTT.

The chain joins TRBV6-2 or TRBV6-3 to TRBJ2-3; 16 bases align to TRBD2. After removal of 6 bases from V and 5 bases from J, the junction contained 11 bases not matched to a gene. The CDR3 is 18 amino acids. The germline CDR1 and CDR2 sequences are MNHEY and SVGEGT. The CDR3 loop reads CASSPGLAGGEKRDTQYF. As DNA, the CDR3 is TGTGCCAGCAGCCCGGGACTAGCGGGGGGGGAAAAGAGAGATACGCAGTATTTT.

The J gene is TRBJ2-3, the V gene TRBV27, with TRBD2 matching over 8 bases. The CDR3 length is 16 residues. CDR1 is MNHEY and CDR2 is SMNVEV in the germline V gene (reference sequence). V dropped 0 bases and J dropped 4; count of bases not matched to a gene: 6. The CDR3 coding sequence is TGTGCCAGCAGTTTATCGACTAGCGAGAAGCCAGATACGCAGTATTTT. Amino acids: CASSLSTSEKPDTQYF.

This clone was detected only a few times. This chain connects TRBV6-5 to TRBJ1-6; D gene ambiguous. This CDR3 has 15 residues. V lost 0 bases and J 9 bases, leaving 12 bases between the germline ends. The V gene's germline CDR1 is MNHEY and CDR2 SVGAGI. The CDR3 bases are TGTGCCAGCAGTTACTCGATTTTGGCGGGTTCACCCCTCCACTTT. It yields the protein CASSYSILAGSPLHF.

The chain is built from TRBV6-2 or TRBV6-3 and TRBJ2-7; maybe TRBD2 (5 bases). The CDR3 is made up of 13 amino acids. With 2 bases removed from V and 5 bases from J, the gap between germline ends came to 10 bases. The V gene's germline CDR1 is MNHEY and CDR2 SVGEGT. This chain's CDR3 is CASSYPPGNEQYF. CDR3 coding DNA: TGTGCCAGCAGTTACCCTCCGGGGAACGAGCAGTACTTC.

This chain joins TRBV19 and TRBJ1-5; D unclear. Trimming took off 6 bases at V and 2 bases at J, with 5 bases between the two ends. The CDR3 is 12 amino acids. Germline V lookup: CDR1 LNHDA, CDR2 SQIVND (reference sequence). The CDR3, as DNA: TGTGCCAGTAGGAGAGGCAATCAGCCCCAGCATTTT. This encodes CASRRGNQPQHF.

The rearrangement uses TRBV12-3 or TRBV12-4 and TRBJ2-7, with D possibly being TRBD2 (6 bases). The length of the CDR3 is 12 residues. The germline V and J ends were trimmed by 4 bases and 5 bases, with 9 bases remaining between them. DNA of the CDR3: TGTGCCAGCAGTTCCCGCGGGAACGAGCAGTACTTC. This sequence encodes CASSSRGNEQYF.

Regarding this clone: The junction does not match germline at one end; this may be a read error. The gene calls are TRBV7-7 and TRBJ2-2; 9 nucleotides match TRBD1. CDR1 SSHAT and CDR2 FNYEAQ come from the germline V gene (reference sequence). The CDR3 length is 15 residues. This CDR3 reads CASSLGQGNTGELFF. The CDR3 DNA reads TGTGCTAGCAGTCTGGGACAGGGGAACACCGGGGAGCTGTTTTTT.

This sequence joins TRBV5-1 and TRBJ1-4; 9 bases agree with TRBD1. Germline V gene lookup returns CDR1 SGHRS and CDR2 YFSETQ. Unmatched junction bases numbered 8, after V lost 3 bases and J lost 8 bases. CDR3 length: 15 residues. The CDR3 nucleotides are TGCGCCAGCAGCTACCAACAGGGGGCAGGGGAAAAACTGTTTTTT. Translated: CASSYQQGAGEKLFF.

This rearrangement joins TRBV30 to TRBJ1-1; TRBD1 might be the D (5 bases). CDR1 and CDR2 from the germline V gene are GTSNPN and SVGIG (reference sequence). The V and J ends lost 2 bases and 0 bases respectively, with 7 bases between them. The CDR3 is made up of 13 amino acids. The CDR3 DNA sequence: TGTGCCTGGAGTCAGGGATTGAACACTGAAGCTTTCTTT. Translation gives CAWSQGLNTEAFF.

This chain uses TRBV6-2 or TRBV6-3 with TRBJ2-5; 12 bases match TRBD2. The germline gives CDR1 MNHEY, CDR2 SVGEGT. The CDR3 is made up of 15 amino acids. The J segment lost 3 bases and the V segment lost 5 bases, leaving 4 bases of the junction unmatched. The CDR3 DNA sequence: TGTGCCAGCAGTCCCGGACTAGCGGGGAAAGAGACCCAGTACTTC. Translation gives CASSPGLAGKETQYF.

This clone was detected a few times. The CDR3 nucleotides read TGCGCCAGCAGCCTTCTCGGGGGCACCGGGGAGCTGTTTTTT. Amino acids: CASSLLGGTGELFF. The chain employs TRBV4-3 and TRBJ2-2, with a tentative D call TRBD2 (6 bases). V lost 4 bases and J lost 4, with 10 bases in between. Per germline, CDR1 LGHNA and CDR2 YSLEER. The CDR3 is made up of 14 amino acids.

The genes are TRBV2 and TRBJ2-4, with a weak D call TRBD2 (6 bases). The germline V gene encodes CDR1 SNHLY and CDR2 FYNNEI. This CDR3 region has 15 residues. V lost 3 bases and J lost 1, with 10 bases in between. The CDR3 sequence: CASSDGTSAKNIQYF. The CDR3 DNA reads as TGTGCCAGCAGTGATGGGACTTCGGCCAAAAACATTCAGTACTTC.